This T cell receptor (beta chain) is drawn from a study of shared clonotypes between healthy human individuals (dated by TCRdb to the early 2020s). For the wider study: The cohort comprised two women and a few men aged 18 to 49 years. Blood TCR repertoires of several healthy adults were deeply sequenced to estimate repertoire size and the extent of clonotype sharing between individuals. Libraries were prepared and TCR repertoires were sequenced by different laboratories using diverse techniques, in order to increase sequencing depth and limit assay-specific biases. Leukapheresis yielded between about 0.9 and 9.5 billion PBMCs per donor.

The full study reports these points: Sampling was limited to blood, and TCR repertoires in tissue likely differ from TCR repertoires in blood. Because the study included only a small number of donors, the genetic and exposure-history diversity represented was limited. Pairwise subsampling indicated that sequencing depth was expected to affect the degree of clonotype sharing among donors.

The CDR3 goes from the cysteine to the phenylalanine over 15 residues. Of the read, only the CDR3 DNA is kept; its 45 bases are in frame from base 1. Reading the germline V gene gives CDR1 SQVTM and CDR2 ANQGSEA. The trim is 6 bases for V and 0 bases for J, with a gap of 17 bases between the germline ends. Comments on this clone: Which antigen it targets is not known. Qualities for individual bases were not recorded, and no much larger clone is one base off.

Donors were healthy HIV-negative adults with no recently reported acute infections or vaccinations. Every donor was a Caucasian adult living in Nashville, Tennessee, USA. For unsorted samples, 100 million or so PBMCs were counted, and genomic DNA was extracted using the QIAamp DNA Blood Mini kit. After blood collection by leukapheresis, PBMCs were isolated using Ficoll-Histopaque density gradient centrifugation and then cryopreserved in the vapor phase of liquid nitrogen. TCR CDR3 regions were amplified from genomic DNA by multiplex PCR using the deep immunoSEQ assay. Extracted genomic DNA from each cell subset was spread evenly across all wells of several immunoSEQ 96-well plates, with each plate serving as a replicate. For unsorted PBMC, about 0.3 ug genomic DNA, equal to roughly 33,000 T cell genomes, was loaded into each replicate PCR. Ten immunoSEQ deep assay plates were used to sequence unsorted PBMC genomic DNA. The purified libraries were quantified using a Qubit 3.0 fluorometer, sized with a Bioanalyzer 2100, and then quantified again using the KAPA Library Quantification kit. A separate single-read 150-cycle Illumina NextSeq 550 flow cell was used to sequence each immunoSEQ 96-well plate. The authors' analysis ran thus. The immunoSEQ output contained only junctional sequences without quality scores, so filtering could not match that applied to full-length reads. Sequences were annotated with PyIR, a Python wrapper for IgBLAST v1.9, and V/J genes and CDR3 were assigned using IMGT germline references. Reads were filtered out if the reads had weak V/J assignments (E-value above 1e-6), no CDR3, stop codons, out-of-frame junctions, or ambiguous translated residues. V3J clonotypes were defined by identical inferred V gene, J gene, and CDR3 amino acid sequence. To compute the percentage overlap between repertoires, the number of shared unique clonotypes was divided by the size of the smaller repertoire. Richness of each repertoire was evaluated using RTK rarefaction, the Chao1 estimator, and Recon v2.1 estimates of unobserved clonotypes. Drawn from immuneACCESS, this table holds only the in-frame rearrangements with V and J called that TCRdb kept. Clones are partly lost; checked studies trace under half to an unresolved V gene and leave the rest unexplained. The D gene and trimming were derived from the DNA, and the V and J assignments and clone size from that table. The sample includes about 600,000 clones, with 70% to 80% observed a single time. About 11% of the sample is taken by the ten largest.

This TCR derives from a woman aged 35 to 49 in good health. Some clones in this sample may be carry-over from other donors' samples. Sample: PBMCs. The chain links TRBV29-1 with TRBJ1-1; a tentative D call is TRBD1 (5 bases match). The CDR3 in this case is CSVAGGWAMNTEAFF. The base sequence is TGCAGCGTCGCGGGGGGGTGGGCAATGAACACTGAAGCTTTCTTT.